The T cell receptor (beta chain) described here comes from a study of Siglec-9 on CD8 T cells in melanoma (dated by TCRdb to the late 2010s). Broadly, across the study: Siglec-9 expression on CD8+ T cells and the role of Siglec-9 in regulating T cells in the melanoma tumor microenvironment were investigated in the study. General findings and caveats noted by the study authors: According to the reported findings, Siglec-9 marked and regulated a subset of effector memory CD8+ T cells that seemed to build up inside melanoma tumors.

Sequences SGHAT (CDR1) and FQNNGV (CDR2) are obtained from the germline V gene. V is shortened by 5 bases, J by 4 bases, and the region joining them spans 8 bases. Reading from cysteine to phenylalanine, the CDR3 counts 12 amino acids. Only the CDR3 part of the read is kept: 36 bases, read in frame from the first base. On this clone itself: Its target antigen remains unknown. No much larger clonotype is one base removed from it; base qualities were not supplied.

Receptor amplification or capture employed the immunoSEQ multiplex PCR assay. The clones in this table, taken by TCRdb from immuneACCESS, are in-frame only. Not every clone is retained; where verified, under half of the shortfall comes from an unresolved V gene, and the cause of the rest is unknown. The sample table shows more than 25,000 clones, and less than 85% are seen once. Approximately 6.4% of the sample is in the top ten clones. Sequencing was performed on Siglec-9- CD8+ T cells sorted from blood. The cell subset or site label here, explained by the study, means: CD8 T cells lacking Siglec-9. The chain couples TRBV11-2 to TRBJ1-1; the D gene cannot be named for sure. This receptor was obtained from a human donor in good health. The CDR3 loop reads CASSHGSTEAFF. The DNA sequence reads TGTGCCAGCAGCCACGGGTCCACTGAAGCTTTCTTT.